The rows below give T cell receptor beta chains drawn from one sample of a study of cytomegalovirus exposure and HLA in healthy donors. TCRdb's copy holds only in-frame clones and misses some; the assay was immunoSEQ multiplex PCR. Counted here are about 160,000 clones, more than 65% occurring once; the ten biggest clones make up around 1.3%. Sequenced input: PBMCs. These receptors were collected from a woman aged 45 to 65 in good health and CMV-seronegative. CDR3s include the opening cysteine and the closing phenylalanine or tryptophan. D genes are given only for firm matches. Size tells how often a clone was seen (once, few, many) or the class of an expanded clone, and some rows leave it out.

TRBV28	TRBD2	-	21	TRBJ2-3	TGTGCCAGCAGTTTCGTTTTCGGTCTAGCGGCAACTGCAGTAGGTACAGATACGCAGTATTTT	CASSFVFGLAATAVGTDTQYF
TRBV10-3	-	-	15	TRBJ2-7	TGTGCCATCAGTGAGTCGTGGGAGGCCTCGTACGAGCAGTACTTC	CAISESWEASYEQYF
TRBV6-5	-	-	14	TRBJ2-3	TGTGCCAGCAGTTACAGCGACAGCACAGATACGCAGTATTTT	CASSYSDSTDTQYF
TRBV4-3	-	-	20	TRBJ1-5	TGCGCCAGCAGCCAAGAGGTGGGGTATTCGAACAGGCTTAGCAATCAGCCCCAGCATTTT	CASSQEVGYSNRLSNQPQHF
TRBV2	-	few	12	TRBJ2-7	TGTGCCAGCAGTCAAAGCTCCTACGAGCAGTACTTC	CASSQSSYEQYF
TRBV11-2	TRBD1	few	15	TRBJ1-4	TGTGCCAGCAGCTCCGGACAGGGGAAGGGGGAAAAACTGTTTTTT	CASSSGQGKGEKLFF
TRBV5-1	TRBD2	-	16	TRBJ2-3	TGCGCCAGCAGCTTGGAGGCCGGGAGGGGTACAGATACGCAGTATTTT	CASSLEAGRGTDTQYF
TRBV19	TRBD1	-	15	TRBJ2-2	TGTGCCACTCGCGCTCGGGACAGAGCAACCGGGGAGCTGTTTTTT	CATRARDRATGELFF
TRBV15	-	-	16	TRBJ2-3	TGTGCCACCAGCCGGGGGACGGGCTTCTACACAGATACGCAGTATTTT	CATSRGTGFYTDTQYF
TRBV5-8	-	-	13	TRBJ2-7	TGTGCCAGCAGCCTGCAGGGGTCCTACGAGCAGTACTTC	CASSLQGSYEQYF
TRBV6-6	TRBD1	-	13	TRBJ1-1	TGTGCCAGCAGGAAGGACAGGGACACTGAAGCTTTCTTT	CASRKDRDTEAFF
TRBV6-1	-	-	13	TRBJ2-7	TGTGCCGCGCGGACCGTCGGGACCTACGAGCAGTACTTC	CAARTVGTYEQYF
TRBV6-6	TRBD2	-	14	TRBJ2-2	TGTGCCAGCAGCACTAGCGGCCCTGAGGGGGAGCTGTTTTTT	CASSTSGPEGELFF
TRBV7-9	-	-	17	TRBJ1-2	TGTGCCAGCAGCCCCCGAGGGGGGGCGGAGGGAAACTATGGCTACACCTTC	CASSPRGGAEGNYGYTF
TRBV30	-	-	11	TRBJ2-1	TGTGCCTGGAGAACAATCTATGAGCAGTTCTTC	CAWRTIYEQFF
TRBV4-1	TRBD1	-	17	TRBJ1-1	TGCGCCAGCAGCCAACTCGGGACAGGGGGCAATAGGACTGAAGCTTTCTTT	CASSQLGTGGNRTEAFF
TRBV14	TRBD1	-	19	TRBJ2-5	TGTGCCAGCAGCCAAGATCGAAGAAGGACAGGGAGTTTGGTGGAGACCCAGTACTTC	CASSQDRRRTGSLVETQYF
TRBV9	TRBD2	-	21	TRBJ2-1	TGTGCCAGCAGCGGGGTCCGCGGGGGGGGCAGGGTCCTTCTCCCCTACAATGAGCAGTTCTTC	CASSGVRGGGRVLLPYNEQFF
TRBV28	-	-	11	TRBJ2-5	TGTGCCAGCAGCGACCAAGAGACCCAGTACTTC	CASSDQETQYF
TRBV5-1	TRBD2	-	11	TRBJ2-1	TGCGCCAGCAGCCAAGGGGAGGGGCGGTTCTTC	CASSQGEGRFF
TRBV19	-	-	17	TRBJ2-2	TGTGCCAGTAGTATGGGGAAGGGGCCCTCTGGCACCGGGGAGCTGTTTTTT	CASSMGKGPSGTGELFF
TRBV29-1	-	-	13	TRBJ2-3	TGCAGCGTTACAGGTGTAGGGGCAGATACGCAGTATTTT	CSVTGVGADTQYF
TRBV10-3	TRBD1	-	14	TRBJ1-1	TGTGCCATCAGGGGGACAGCAATGAACACTGAAGCTTTCTTT	CAIRGTAMNTEAFF
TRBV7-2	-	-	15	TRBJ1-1	TGTGCCAGCAGCTTGTACAGGGCCCAGAACACTGAAGCTTTCTTT	CASSLYRAQNTEAFF
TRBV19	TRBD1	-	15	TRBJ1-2	TGTGCCAGTAGTACGGACCGGGACAGGTTCTATGGCTACACCTTC	CASSTDRDRFYGYTF
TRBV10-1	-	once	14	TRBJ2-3	TGCGCCAGCAGTAAAGGGGCTAGCACAGATACGCAGTATTTT	CASSKGASTDTQYF
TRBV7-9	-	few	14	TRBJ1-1	TGTGCCAGCAGCTTAGCCCAGGGGAACACTGAAGCTTTCTTT	CASSLAQGNTEAFF
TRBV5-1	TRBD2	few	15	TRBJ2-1	TGCGCCAGCAGCCTGGGACTAGCGGGGCGCAATGAGCAGTTCTTC	CASSLGLAGRNEQFF
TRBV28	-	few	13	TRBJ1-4	TGTGCCAGCAGTTTGCCGACTATTGAAAAACTGTTTTTT	CASSLPTIEKLFF
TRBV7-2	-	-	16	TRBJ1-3	TGTGCCAGCAGCTTAGCGGGAGGGAGCTCTGGAAACACCATATATTTT	CASSLAGGSSGNTIYF
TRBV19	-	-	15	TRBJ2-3	TGTGCCAGTAGTATTTATAGCCTTAGCACAGATACGCAGTATTTT	CASSIYSLSTDTQYF